The present entry profiles one TCR beta chain with its context. What it binds is not known. This record comes from a study of T-cell memory formation after mild COVID-19. Study-level background: Across donors, TCR clusters were largely donor specific. General study points: The authors left the SARS-CoV-2 specificity of second-wave clones peaking on day 37 unconfirmed. A subset of responding clones appeared in pre-infection memory, suggesting cross-reactive memory joined. Among contracting clones, CD4+ were mainly CM/EM and CD8+ enriched in EMRA.

TCRdb called the 5' RACE reads again in MiXCR, with one record for every CDR3 protein. The sample lists a few hundred thousand distinct CDR3 sequences, roughly 19% occurring once. The CDR3 spans 14 residues. The germline CDR1 and CDR2 sequences are MDHEN and SYDVKM. Trimming pared 7 bases from V and 0 bases from J, leaving 10 bases between. The rearrangement links TRBV28 to TRBJ1-3, with D unclear. The receptor was isolated from a man younger than 30 who had mild COVID-19 (a few samples of this study predate the infection). Cell type and time point are not known. Material: PBMCs or a T cell subset sorted from them (not recorded which). The CDR3 loop is CASTRESSGNTIYF. The DNA of the CDR3 is TGTGCCAGCACAAGGGAGAGCTCTGGAAACACCATATATTTT.